This is a list of T cell receptor beta chains from one sample in a study of T cell responses to AZD1222 COVID-19 vaccine. Libraries were prepared by immunoSEQ multiplex PCR; TCRdb keeps only in-frame clonotypes and omits some of them. The sample lists 130,000 to 150,000 clones, about 91% occurring once. Here the sequenced sample was peripheral blood, taken on day 0 of AZD1222 vaccination. These receptor sequences come from an adult in good health. Both conserved end residues are part of each CDR3. Fields, in order: clone size, D gene, J gene, V gene, CDR3 protein, CDR3 DNA. A D gene is named only where the DNA matches it firmly. A clone size is listed for some rows: how often the clone was seen (once, few, many), or a class if it is expanded.

- - TRBJ2-1 TRBV7-9 CASSFSGDEQFF TGTGCCAGCAGCTTTTCAGGGGATGAGCAGTTCTTC
- - TRBJ1-5 TRBV3-1/TRBV3-2 CASSLQGGNQPQHF TGTGCCAGCAGCCTTCAGGGAGGCAATCAGCCCCAGCATTTT
- - TRBJ1-3 TRBV4-3 CASSQDPRRPGNTIYF TGCGCCAGCAGCCAAGATCCGCGTCGGCCCGGAAACACCATATATTTT
- - TRBJ2-7 TRBV5-4 CASSLTGFGEQYF TGTGCCAGCAGCCTTACAGGGTTTGGAGAGCAGTACTTC
- - TRBJ2-2 TRBV5-4 CASSLGGNGELFF TGTGCCAGCAGCTTGGGGGGTAACGGGGAGCTGTTTTTT
- - TRBJ1-6 TRBV3-1/TRBV3-2 CASSQGGGRYNSPLHF TGTGCCAGCAGCCAAGGGGGGGGCCGCTATAATTCACCCCTCCACTTT
- TRBD1 TRBJ1-2 TRBV28 CASSFGTGYGYTF TGTGCCAGCAGCTTCGGGACAGGCTATGGCTACACCTTC
- - TRBJ2-3 TRBV28 CASTLTGDSTDTQYF TGTGCCAGCACCCTAACGGGGGATAGCACAGATACGCAGTATTTT
- - TRBJ1-2 TRBV7-2 CASSLRGAPTTDHYGYTF TGTGCCAGCAGCTTAAGGGGAGCCCCTACCACAGACCACTATGGCTACACCTTC
few - TRBJ2-1 TRBV15 CATSERLENEQFF TGTGCCACCAGCGAAAGACTAGAGAATGAGCAGTTCTTC